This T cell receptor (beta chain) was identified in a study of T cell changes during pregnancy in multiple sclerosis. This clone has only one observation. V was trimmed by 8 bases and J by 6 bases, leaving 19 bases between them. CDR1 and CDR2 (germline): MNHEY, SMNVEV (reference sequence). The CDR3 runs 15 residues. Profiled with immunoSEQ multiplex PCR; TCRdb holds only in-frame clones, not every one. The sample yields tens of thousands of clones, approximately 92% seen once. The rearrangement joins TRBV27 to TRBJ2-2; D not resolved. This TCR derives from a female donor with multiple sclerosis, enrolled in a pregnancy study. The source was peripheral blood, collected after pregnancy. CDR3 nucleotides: TGTGCCAGCCTACATGTGGCAGAGGTGGCCGGGGAGCTGTTTTTT. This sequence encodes CASLHVAEVAGELFF.